Below, 11 T cell receptor beta chains from the same sample are listed, as sequenced in a study of T-cell reconstitution after alpha-beta-depleted transplantation in children (dated by TCRdb to about 2016). Libraries were made using PCR. The listed sequencing device is Illumina HiSeq 2500. To normalize quantification of the TCRbeta repertoire, the TCR libraries were built with molecular barcoding that relied on unique molecular identifiers. The raw public data were reprocessed by TCRdb itself: fastp quality trimming at Q25, MiXCR clonotype calling, in-frame beta chains only. Entries are consolidated by CDR3 protein sequence, retaining the most common genes and DNA. The sample has some 500,000 distinct CDR3 sequences on record, approximately 16% of them singletons. The ten largest account for 3.3% of the sample. Sequencing used PBMCs from the stem cell graft donor, obtained from the stem cell graft. The receptor source for this set is a human donor who donated a stem cell graft to a child with acute lymphoblastic leukemia.

V usage is TRBV5-1 and J usage is TRBJ1-3; D gene unclear. V was shortened by 4 bases and J by 0 bases, with 11 bases between the two germline ends. The V gene's germline CDR1 is SGHRS and CDR2 YFSETQ. CDR3 length: 15 amino acids. CDR3 nucleotide sequence: TGCGCCAGCAGCCCCTGGGCCCGCTCTGGAAACACCATATATTTT. Translation: CASSPWARSGNTIYF.

The chain employs TRBV11-2 and TRBJ2-1; TRBD1 agrees at 8 bases. Germline lookup yields CDR1 SGHAT and CDR2 FQNNGV. The CDR3 has 14 amino acids. V dropped 5 bases and J dropped 5; count of bases not matched to a gene: 5. CDR3 loop: CASSPEDRDNEQFF. CDR3 nucleotide sequence: TGTGCCAGCAGCCCTGAGGACAGGGACAATGAGCAGTTCTTC.

This clonotype turned up a few times. V gene TRBV20-1 combines with J gene TRBJ2-1; 12 bases match TRBD2. From germline, CDR1 is DFQATT and CDR2 SNEGSKA (reference sequence). V trimming: 1 base; J trimming: 8 bases; junction bases outside the gene matches: 3. This CDR3 spans 14 amino acids. CDR3 DNA sequence: TGCAGTGCTAGAGGACTAGCGGGAGCGGATGAGCAGTTCTTC. Translating gives CSARGLAGADEQFF.

There are a few counts of this clonotype. V usage is TRBV7-2 and J usage is TRBJ1-2, with 7 bases lining up with TRBD1. V trimming: 5 bases; J trimming: 3 bases; junction bases outside the gene matches: 6. Germline CDR1 and CDR2: SGHTA and FQGNSA. This CDR3 is 14 amino acids long. In nucleotides, the CDR3 is TGTGCCAGCAGCAGATACAGGGGCGACTATGGCTACACCTTC. Its translation: CASSRYRGDYGYTF. Combining the CDR3 with reference TRBV7-2 and TRBJ1-2 gives the whole variable domain GAGVSQSPSNKVTEKGKDVELRCDPISGHTALYWYRQSLGQGLEFLIYFQGNSAPDKSGLPSDRFSAERTGGSVSTLTIQRTQQEDSAVYLCASSRYRGDYGYTFGSGTRLTVV.

A word on this clonotype: Being one base from a much bigger clone, this may be a read error. The CDR3 is CASSTNRDRGQYF. CDR3 nucleotides: TGTGCCAGCAGCACTAACCGGGACAGGGGTCAGTACTTC. The chain recombines TRBV11-2 with TRBJ2-4, with 10 bases matching TRBD1. V was clipped by 5 bases and J by 12 bases; unmatched bases: 7. The CDR3 has 13 residues. The germline V gene encodes CDR1 SGHAT and CDR2 FQNNGV.

This clonotype was observed a few times. This chain connects TRBV20-1 to TRBJ2-1, with TRBD2 matching 11 bases. Germline values: CDR1 DFQATT, CDR2 SNEGSKA (reference sequence). V gave up 5 bases and J gave up 3 bases; unmatched junction bases: 3. CDR3 length: 14 amino acids. The CDR3 nucleotides read TGCAGTGCTTTACTAGCGGGAGACTACAATGAGCAGTTCTTC. As protein: CSALLAGDYNEQFF.

This chain joins TRBV6-5 and TRBJ2-7; D is perhaps TRBD2 (6 bases). Trimming took 11 bases from V and 3 from J, leaving 8 bases between them. The CDR3 is made up of 10 amino acids. Looked up from germline, CDR1 is MNHEY and CDR2 is SVGAGI. CDR3 residues: CAAGNYEQYF. Here the CDR3 DNA reads TGTGCCGCGGGGAACTACGAGCAGTACTTC.

This clonotype was seen a handful of times. V and J are TRBV27 and TRBJ1-1, with D hard to call. From germline, CDR1 is MNHEY and CDR2 SMNVEV (reference sequence). V gave up 2 bases and J gave up 0 bases, with 13 bases separating them. The CDR3 length is 16 residues. The CDR3 region is CASSLPGSGLNTEAFF. The CDR3 region has the DNA TGTGCCAGCAGTTTACCCGGAAGCGGATTGAACACTGAAGCTTTCTTT.

This clonotype has only a few counts. CDR3 sequence reads: CASSSGPYQETQYF. The CDR3 DNA follows: TGTGCCAGCAGCTCAGGACCTTACCAAGAGACCCAGTACTTC. The chain carries TRBV9 and TRBJ2-5; D is unresolved. V lost 4 bases, J lost 0 bases, and 10 bases lay in between. The CDR3 consists of 14 residues. Looked up from germline, CDR1 is SGDLS and CDR2 is YYNGEE. Drawing the rest from reference TRBV9 and TRBJ2-5, the complete variable domain is DSGVTQTPKHLITATGQRVTLRCSPRSGDLSVYWYQQSLDQGLQFLIQYYNGEERAKGNILERFSAQQFPDLHSELNLSSLELGDSALYFCASSSGPYQETQYFGPGTRLLVL.

The sample holds a few counts of this clonotype. The chain recombines TRBV5-1 with TRBJ1-2, with TRBD1 matching 8 bases. CDR3 length equals 14 residues. V lost 3 bases to trimming and J lost 8 bases; unmatched junction nucleotides: 9. Germline CDR1 is SGHRS and CDR2 is YFSETQ. The CDR3 region is CASSWGQATGGYTF. CDR3 DNA sequence: TGCGCCAGCAGCTGGGGACAGGCGACGGGGGGCTACACCTTC.

V is TRBV5-1 and J is TRBJ2-5; D remains ambiguous. CDR3 length: 14 residues. The germline V gene has CDR1 SGHRS and CDR2 YFSETQ. V dropped 1 base and J dropped 0 bases, with 7 bases sitting between them. The CDR3 spells CASSLIGYQETQYF. CDR3 bases: TGCGCCAGCAGCTTGATCGGCTACCAAGAGACCCAGTACTTC.